The 21 T cell receptor beta chains below come from one sample, sequenced in a study of blood T cell repertoires in COVID-19. Here immunoSEQ multiplex PCR was the method, and the copy in TCRdb shows in-frame clones only, minus some. This sample has approximately 260,000 clones; roughly nine tenths occur once, and the top ten carry 2% to 2.5%. The sample comprised peripheral blood. These receptor sequences come from a man aged 45-65 years with acute or convalescent COVID-19.

CDR3: CASRLENNYTF. The DNA for the CDR3 is TGTGCCAGTAGATTAGAGAATAACTACACCTTC. This chain links TRBV19 with TRBJ1-2; D is unclear. The CDR3 extends over 11 amino acids. Per the germline V gene, CDR1 is LNHDA and CDR2 is SQIVND (reference sequence). Trimming removed 6 bases at V and 10 bases at J, with 12 bases between.

The rearrangement joins TRBV4-1 to TRBJ2-5, with 7 bases aligning to TRBD2. The V gene's germline CDR1 is MGHRA and CDR2 YSYEKL. V was pared by 8 bases and J by 2 bases, with 5 bases of the junction left unmatched. The CDR3 has 13 residues. CDR3 amino acids: CASGGVGQETQYF. The CDR3 region has the DNA TGCGCCAGCGGGGGGGTCGGTCAAGAGACCCAGTACTTC.

This chain connects TRBV2 to TRBJ2-5; unclear D gene. CDR1 SNHLY and CDR2 FYNNEI come from the germline V gene. V lost 4 bases and J lost 5, with 5 bases in between. This CDR3 has 11 amino acids. The CDR3 region has the DNA TGTGCCAGCAGTGTCGAGGAGACCCAGTACTTC. Amino acid sequence: CASSVEETQYF.

This chain joins TRBV5-4 and TRBJ1-2; perhaps TRBD1 as D (5 bases). Trimming stripped 0 bases from V and 7 bases from J, with 16 bases between. The CDR3 has 15 residues. In germline, CDR1 is SGHNT, CDR2 YYREEE (reference sequence). This CDR3 reads CASSLERTSSPGYTF. Here the CDR3 DNA reads TGTGCCAGCAGCTTGGAACGGACATCATCGCCTGGCTACACCTTC.

The rearrangement uses TRBV7-3 and TRBJ1-2, with D perhaps TRBD1 (6 bases). With 5 bases removed from V and 7 bases from J, the gap between germline ends came to 17 bases. The CDR3 has 14 residues. Germline V CDR1 and CDR2: SGHTA, FQGTGA. The CDR3 protein is CASSPGTGGGGYTF. The CDR3 coding sequence is TGTGCCAGCAGCCCTGGGACGGGGGGCGGTGGCTACACCTTC. The whole variable domain, remainder taken from reference TRBV7-3 and TRBJ1-2, is GAGVSQTPSNKVTEKGKYVELRCDPISGHTALYWYRQSLGQGPEFLIYFQGTGAADDSGLPNDRFFAVRPEGSVSTLKIQRTERGDSAVYLCASSPGTGGGGYTFGSGTRLTVV.

Comment on this clone: One end of the junction does not line up with germline, which may come from a read error. This chain links TRBV12-3 or TRBV12-4 with TRBJ1-6, with a weak D call TRBD1 (6 bases). The CDR3 is made up of 12 amino acids. CDR3 sequence (DNA): TGTGCCTGCAGGGGAGAGAGTTCACCCCTCCACTTT. Translated: CACRGESSPLHF.

The chain uses TRBV25-1 and TRBJ2-1, with D perhaps matching TRBD2 (5 bases). Germline lookup yields CDR1 MGHDK and CDR2 SYGVNS. This CDR3 comprises 14 residues. V lost 8 bases, J lost 2 bases, and 13 bases lay in between. CDR3 protein: CASSQSGTYNEQFF. The CDR3 nucleotides are TGTGCCAGCTCCCAGTCGGGGACCTACAATGAGCAGTTCTTC.

The chain joins TRBV6-5 to TRBJ1-2; D is uncertain. There are 14 residues in the CDR3. V gave up 0 bases and J gave up 8 bases, with 13 bases separating them. Germline loops: CDR1 MNHEY, CDR2 SVGAGI. The CDR3 DNA follows: TGTGCCAGCAGTTACTCGAGGATTGCGCGCGGCTACACCTTC. The encoded protein is CASSYSRIARGYTF.

The chain couples TRBV18 to TRBJ2-1; 9 bases agree with TRBD1. The CDR3 spans 19 residues. Germline V gene data show CDR1 as KGHSH and CDR2 as LQKENI. V shed 9 bases, J shed 5 bases, and the junction held 23 bases outside the gene matches. The CDR3 region has the DNA TGTGCCAGATACATCTGGGACAGGGTAAAATCTAGTGACCACAATGAGCAGTTCTTC. This codes for CARYIWDRVKSSDHNEQFF.

CDR3: CASSPGTGSEQYF. The CDR3 DNA reads TGTGCCAGCTCACCAGGGACAGGGAGCGAGCAGTACTTC. This chain connects TRBV18 to TRBJ2-7; 9 bases line up with TRBD1. V shed 2 bases, J shed 6 bases, and the junction held 2 bases outside the gene matches. Germline loops: CDR1 KGHSH, CDR2 LQKENI. CDR3 length: 13 residues.

J is TRBJ2-7 and V is TRBV12-5; TRBD1 matches at 7 bases. Germline V lookup: CDR1 LGHNT, CDR2 FRNRAP. V gave up 1 base and J gave up 6 bases; unmatched junction bases: 3. The CDR3 sequence is 13 residues long. The CDR3 here is CASGLEQGLEQYF. For the CDR3, the DNA is TGTGCTAGTGGTTTGGAACAGGGGCTCGAGCAGTACTTC.

This clone was seen a single time. This chain connects TRBV4-1 to TRBJ2-4; a weak D match, TRBD2 (6 bases). Trimming removed 0 bases at V and 3 bases at J, with 6 bases between. This CDR3 is built from 14 residues. The germline V gene has CDR1 MGHRA and CDR2 YSYEKL. Written as DNA, the CDR3 is TGCGCCAGCAGCCAAGAGGGGGGCAAAAACATTCAGTACTTC. It is translated as CASSQEGGKNIQYF.

This chain uses TRBV24-1 with TRBJ2-1; 9 bases are a match to TRBD2. This CDR3 is built from 15 residues. J was trimmed by 6 bases and V by 2 bases; bases with no gene match: 4. CDR1 and CDR2 (germline): KGHDR, SFDVKD. The CDR3 DNA follows: TGTGCCACCAGTGATTCCCTGACTAGCGGCAATGAGCAGTTCTTC. Amino acids: CATSDSLTSGNEQFF.

Worth noting for this clone: This sample also contains other DNA sequences that code for the same CDR3. The V call is TRBV5-1, the J call TRBJ1-5; no clear D. Trimming left V 2 bases short and J 4 bases short, with 10 bases between. The CDR3 length is 14 residues. Germline CDR1 is SGHRS and CDR2 is YFSETQ. CDR3 region: CASSLGSGNQPQHF. In DNA, the CDR3 is TGCGCCAGCAGCTTAGGATCAGGAAATCAGCCCCAGCATTTT.

V gene TRBV19 combines with J gene TRBJ1-1; D is possibly TRBD1 (6 bases). V gave up 10 bases and J gave up 0 bases, with 12 bases separating them. This CDR3 is 13 amino acids long. Germline V gene sequence: CDR1 LNHDA, CDR2 SQIVND (reference sequence). The CDR3, as DNA: TGTGCCACCCAGGACAGATTGAACACTGAAGCTTTCTTT. As protein: CATQDRLNTEAFF.

The chain couples TRBV29-1 to TRBJ2-1, with TRBD1 as a possible D gene (6 bases). Trimming stripped 7 bases from V and 4 bases from J, with 8 bases between. The CDR3 is made up of 11 amino acids. Looked up from germline, CDR1 is SQVTM and CDR2 is ANQGSEA. The CDR3, as DNA: TGCAGCGCCGGACAGTACAATGAGCAGTTCTTC. Residues: CSAGQYNEQFF.

The chain employs TRBV10-3 and TRBJ2-2; possibly TRBD2 for D (5 bases). The germline V gene has CDR1 ENHRY and CDR2 SYGVKD. The CDR3 contains 14 residues. Deletions cut 3 bases from V and 7 bases from J, with 12 bases between. For the CDR3, the DNA is TGTGCCATCAGTGACGACTTACGGGGCGGGGAGCTGTTTTTT. Its translation is CAISDDLRGGELFF.

The chain has TRBV5-1 and TRBJ1-2; unclear D gene. CDR1 SGHRS and CDR2 YFSETQ come from the germline V gene. The V end lost 3 bases, the J end lost 2 bases, and 11 bases lay between the germline ends. This CDR3 has 14 amino acids. The CDR3, as DNA: TGCGCCAGCAGCTCGAGTCCAGGAAACTATGGCTACACCTTC. Its protein product is CASSSSPGNYGYTF.

The chain carries TRBV5-1 and TRBJ1-3, with TRBD1 as a possible D gene (5 bases). V lost 4 bases to trimming and J lost 7 bases, with 21 bases between them. This CDR3 comprises 16 residues. Germline CDR1 reads SGHRS; CDR2 reads YFSETQ. The CDR3 sequence is CASSLDTGGIWNTIYF. The CDR3 nucleotides are TGCGCCAGCAGCCTGGACACTGGAGGAATCTGGAACACCATATATTTT.

The CDR3 nucleotides are TGCAGTGCTAGTTTCGGACAGATCTACACCTTC. Residues: CSASFGQIYTF. The chain uses TRBV20-1 and TRBJ1-2; D perhaps matches TRBD1 (6 bases). CDR1 DFQATT and CDR2 SNEGSKA come from the germline V gene (reference sequence). The length of the CDR3 is 11 residues. V lost 3 bases and J 10 bases, leaving 12 bases between the germline ends.

The chain joins TRBV5-1 to TRBJ1-1, with 9 positions matching TRBD1. The CDR3 is 16 residues long. Losses at the gene ends were 0 bases for V and 6 bases for J; bases not matched to a gene: 9. Germline V gene sequence: CDR1 SGHRS, CDR2 YFSETQ. CDR3 loop: CASSLVGQGLEAEAFF. The DNA of the CDR3 is TGCGCCAGCAGCTTGGTCGGACAGGGGCTCGAGGCTGAAGCTTTCTTT.